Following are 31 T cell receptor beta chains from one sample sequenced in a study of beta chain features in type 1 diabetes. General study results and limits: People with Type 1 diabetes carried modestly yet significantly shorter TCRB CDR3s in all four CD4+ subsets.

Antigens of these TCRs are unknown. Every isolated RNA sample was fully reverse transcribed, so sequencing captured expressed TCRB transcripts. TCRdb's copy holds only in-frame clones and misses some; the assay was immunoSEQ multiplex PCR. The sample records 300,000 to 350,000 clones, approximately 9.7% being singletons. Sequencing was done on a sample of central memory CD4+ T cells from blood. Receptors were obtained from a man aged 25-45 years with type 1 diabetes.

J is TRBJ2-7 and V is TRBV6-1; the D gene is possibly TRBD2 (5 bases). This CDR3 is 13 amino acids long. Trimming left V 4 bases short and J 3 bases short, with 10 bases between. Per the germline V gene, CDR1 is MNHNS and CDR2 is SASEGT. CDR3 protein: CASSGSSHYEQYF. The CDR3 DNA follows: TGTGCCAGCAGTGGGTCTAGCCACTACGAGCAGTACTTC.

Written as DNA, the CDR3 is TGTGCCAGTAGTATGGCAGCAGCTAACTATGGCTACACCTTC. It translates to CASSMAAANYGYTF. The gene calls are TRBV19 and TRBJ1-2, with no clear D. V shed 3 bases and J shed 0 bases, with 8 bases lying between them. CDR1 and CDR2 (germline): LNHDA, SQIVND (reference sequence). The CDR3 totals 14 residues.

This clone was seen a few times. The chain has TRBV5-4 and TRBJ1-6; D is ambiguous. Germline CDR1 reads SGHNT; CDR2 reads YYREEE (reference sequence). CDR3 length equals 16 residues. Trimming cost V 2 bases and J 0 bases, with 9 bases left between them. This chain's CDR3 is CASSFSYSSYNSPLHF. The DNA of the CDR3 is TGTGCCAGCAGCTTTTCCTACAGCTCCTATAATTCACCCCTCCACTTT.

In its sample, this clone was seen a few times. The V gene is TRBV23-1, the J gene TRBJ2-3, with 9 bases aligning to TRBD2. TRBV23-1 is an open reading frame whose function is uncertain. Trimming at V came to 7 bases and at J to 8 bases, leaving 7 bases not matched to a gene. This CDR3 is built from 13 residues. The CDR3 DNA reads TGCGCCAGCAAAAGCGGGGGGCCATCTACGCAGTATTTT. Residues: CASKSGGPSTQYF.

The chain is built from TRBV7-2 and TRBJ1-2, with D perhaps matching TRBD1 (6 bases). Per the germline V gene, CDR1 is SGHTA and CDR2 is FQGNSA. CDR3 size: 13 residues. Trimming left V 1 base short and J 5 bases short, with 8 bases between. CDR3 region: CASSLDREYGYTF. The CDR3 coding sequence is TGTGCCAGCAGCTTAGACAGGGAATATGGCTACACCTTC. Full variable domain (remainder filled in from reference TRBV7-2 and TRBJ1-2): GAGVSQSPSNKVTEKGKDVELRCDPISGHTALYWYRQSLGQGLEFLIYFQGNSAPDKSGLPSDRFSAERTGGSVSTLTIQRTQQEDSAVYLCASSLDREYGYTFGSGTRLTVV.

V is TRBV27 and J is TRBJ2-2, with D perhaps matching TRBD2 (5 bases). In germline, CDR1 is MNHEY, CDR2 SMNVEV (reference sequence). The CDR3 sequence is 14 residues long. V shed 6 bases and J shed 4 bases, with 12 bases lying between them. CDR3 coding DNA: TGTGCCAGCAGGAGGGCCACTCCCACCGGGGAGCTGTTTTTT. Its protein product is CASRRATPTGELFF.

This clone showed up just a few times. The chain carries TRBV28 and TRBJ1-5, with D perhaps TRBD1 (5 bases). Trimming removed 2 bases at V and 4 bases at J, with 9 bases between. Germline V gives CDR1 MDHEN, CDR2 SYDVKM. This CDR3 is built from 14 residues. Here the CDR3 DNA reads TGTGCCAGCAGTTTAATGGGGGGGAATCAGCCCCAGCATTTT. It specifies CASSLMGGNQPQHF.

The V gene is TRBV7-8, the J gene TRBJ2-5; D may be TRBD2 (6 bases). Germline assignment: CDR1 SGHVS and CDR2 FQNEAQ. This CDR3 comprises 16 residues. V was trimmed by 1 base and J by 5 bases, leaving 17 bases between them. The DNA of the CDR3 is TGTGCCAGCAGCTTAGGTTGGCAGGGAGGCCTTGAGACCCAGTACTTC. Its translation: CASSLGWQGGLETQYF.

The CDR3 protein is CASSLFRGGAGETQYF. Written as DNA, the CDR3 is TGTGCCAGCAGCCTTTTCCGCGGGGGGGCGGGTGAGACCCAGTACTTC. The rearrangement links TRBV5-4 to TRBJ2-5; 9 bases agree with TRBD2. CDR3 size: 16 residues. Trimming took 4 bases from V and 5 from J; bases not matched to a gene: 12. Germline V gives CDR1 SGHNT, CDR2 YYREEE (reference sequence).

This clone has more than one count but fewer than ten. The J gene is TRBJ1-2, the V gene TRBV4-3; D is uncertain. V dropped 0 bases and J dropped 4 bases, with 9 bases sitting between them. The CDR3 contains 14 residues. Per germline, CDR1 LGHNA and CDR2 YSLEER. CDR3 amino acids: CASSQDARSYGYTF. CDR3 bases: TGCGCCAGCAGCCAAGATGCGAGAAGCTATGGCTACACCTTC.

Here the CDR3 DNA reads TGTGCCAGCAGCGGACTAGCGGGGGTTACAGATACGCAGTATTTT. It specifies CASSGLAGVTDTQYF. The chain carries TRBV9 and TRBJ2-3; 12 nucleotides align to TRBD2. CDR1 and CDR2 from the germline V gene are SGDLS and YYNGEE. V shed 3 bases and J 3 bases; nucleotides not matched to a gene: 2. The CDR3 runs to 15 residues.

This chain's CDR3 is CASLLTANYGYTF. CDR3 DNA sequence: TGTGCCAGCCTCTTGACAGCTAACTATGGCTACACCTTC. This chain links TRBV2 with TRBJ1-2; possibly TRBD1 for D (5 bases). Trimming pared 8 bases from V and 0 bases from J, leaving 10 bases between. CDR1 is SNHLY and CDR2 is FYNNEI in the germline V gene. There are 13 residues in the CDR3. Drawing the rest from reference TRBV2 and TRBJ1-2, the complete variable domain is EPEVTQTPSHQVTQMGQEVILRCVPISNHLYFYWYRQILGQKVEFLVSFYNNEISEKSEIFDDQFSVERPDGSNFTLKIRSTKLEDSAMYFCASLLTANYGYTFGSGTRLTVV.

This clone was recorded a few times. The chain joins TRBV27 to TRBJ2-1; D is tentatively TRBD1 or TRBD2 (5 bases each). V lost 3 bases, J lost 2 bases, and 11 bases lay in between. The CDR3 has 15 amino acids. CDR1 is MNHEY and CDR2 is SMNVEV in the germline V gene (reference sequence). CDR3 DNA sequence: TGTGCCAGCAGTTTGTTGGGGGTTGCCTACAATGAGCAGTTCTTC. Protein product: CASSLLGVAYNEQFF.

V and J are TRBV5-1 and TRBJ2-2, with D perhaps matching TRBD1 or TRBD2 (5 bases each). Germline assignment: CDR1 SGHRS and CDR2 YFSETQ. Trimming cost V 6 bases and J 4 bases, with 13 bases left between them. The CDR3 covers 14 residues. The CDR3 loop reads CASTLGTFTGELFF. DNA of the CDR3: TGCGCCAGCACCCTAGGGACGTTCACCGGGGAGCTGTTTTTT.

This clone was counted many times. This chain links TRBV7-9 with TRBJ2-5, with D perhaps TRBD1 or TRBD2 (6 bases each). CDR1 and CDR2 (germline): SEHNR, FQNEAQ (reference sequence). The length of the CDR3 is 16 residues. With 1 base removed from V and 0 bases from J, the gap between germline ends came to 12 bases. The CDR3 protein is CASSLVPGANQETQYF. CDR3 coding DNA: TGTGCCAGCAGCTTAGTTCCGGGGGCCAACCAAGAGACCCAGTACTTC.

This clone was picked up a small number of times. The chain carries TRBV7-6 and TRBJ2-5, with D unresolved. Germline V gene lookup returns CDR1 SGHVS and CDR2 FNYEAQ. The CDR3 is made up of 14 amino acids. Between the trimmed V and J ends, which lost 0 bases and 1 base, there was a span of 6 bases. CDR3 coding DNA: TGTGCCAGCAGCTTAGCAGGGTTCCAAGAGACCCAGTACTTC. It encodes CASSLAGFQETQYF.

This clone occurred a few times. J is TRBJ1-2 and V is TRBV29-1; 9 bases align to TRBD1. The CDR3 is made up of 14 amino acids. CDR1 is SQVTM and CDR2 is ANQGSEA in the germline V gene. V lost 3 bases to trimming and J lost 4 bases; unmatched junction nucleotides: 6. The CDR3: CSVDQGQGAYGYTF. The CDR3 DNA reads TGCAGCGTTGACCAGGGACAGGGTGCCTATGGCTACACCTTC.

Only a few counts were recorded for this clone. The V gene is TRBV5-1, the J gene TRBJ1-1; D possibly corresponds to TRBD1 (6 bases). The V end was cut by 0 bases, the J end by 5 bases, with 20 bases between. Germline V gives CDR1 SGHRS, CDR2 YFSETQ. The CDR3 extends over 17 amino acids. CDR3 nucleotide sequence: TGCGCCAGCAGCTTGGCCAGTGGACAGTGGACGAGAACTGAAGCTTTCTTT. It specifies CASSLASGQWTRTEAFF.

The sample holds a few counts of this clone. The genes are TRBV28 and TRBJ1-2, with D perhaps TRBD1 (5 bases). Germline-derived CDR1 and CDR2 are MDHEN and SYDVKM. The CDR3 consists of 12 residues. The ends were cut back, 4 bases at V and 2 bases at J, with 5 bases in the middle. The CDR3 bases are TGTGCCAGCAGTTGGGGGAACTATGGCTACACCTTC. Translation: CASSWGNYGYTF.

The CDR3 DNA reads as TGTGCCAGCAGGGGGGAGAGGGGCCCGAATACGCAGTATTTT. This encodes CASRGERGPNTQYF. The V call is TRBV7-2, the J call TRBJ2-3; tentatively, D is TRBD1 or TRBD2 (5 bases each). CDR1 is SGHTA, CDR2 FQGNSA, per germline. The CDR3 covers 14 residues. V lost 6 bases and J lost 7, with 17 bases in between.

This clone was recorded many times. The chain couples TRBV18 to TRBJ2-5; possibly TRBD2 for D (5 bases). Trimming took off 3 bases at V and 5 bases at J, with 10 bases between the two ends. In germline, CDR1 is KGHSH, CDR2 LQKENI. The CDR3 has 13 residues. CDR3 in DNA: TGTGCCAGCTCACCGTCGGGAAGGGAGACCCAGTACTTC. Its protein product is CASSPSGRETQYF.

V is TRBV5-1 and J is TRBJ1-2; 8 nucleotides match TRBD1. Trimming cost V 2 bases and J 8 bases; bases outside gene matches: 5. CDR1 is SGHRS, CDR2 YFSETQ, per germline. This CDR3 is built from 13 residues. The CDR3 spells CASSFGQGGGYTF. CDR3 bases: TGCGCCAGCAGCTTCGGACAGGGCGGCGGCTACACCTTC. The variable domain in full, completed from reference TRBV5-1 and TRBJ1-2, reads KAGVTQTPRYLIKTRGQQVTLSCSPISGHRSVSWYQQTPGQGLQFLFEYFSETQRNKGNFPGRFSGRQFSNSRSEMNVSTLELGDSALYLCASSFGQGGGYTFGSGTRLTVV.

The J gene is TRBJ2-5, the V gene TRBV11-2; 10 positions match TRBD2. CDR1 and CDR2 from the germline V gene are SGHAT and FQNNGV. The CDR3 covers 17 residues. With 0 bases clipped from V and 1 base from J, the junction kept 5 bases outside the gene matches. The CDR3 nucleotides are TGTGCCAGCAGCTTAGACGGACTAGCGGCTTTCCAAGAGACCCAGTACTTC. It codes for CASSLDGLAAFQETQYF.

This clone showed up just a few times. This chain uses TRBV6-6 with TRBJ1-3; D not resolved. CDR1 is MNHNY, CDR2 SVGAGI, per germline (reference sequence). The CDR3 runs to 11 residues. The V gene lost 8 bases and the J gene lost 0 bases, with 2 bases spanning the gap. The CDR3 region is CASGSGNTIYF. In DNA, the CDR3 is TGTGCCAGCGGCTCTGGAAACACCATATATTTT.

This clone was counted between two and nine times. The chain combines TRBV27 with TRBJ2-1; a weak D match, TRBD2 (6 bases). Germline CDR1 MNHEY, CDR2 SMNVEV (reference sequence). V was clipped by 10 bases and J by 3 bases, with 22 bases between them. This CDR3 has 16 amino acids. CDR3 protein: CANPNQGRDFYNEQFF. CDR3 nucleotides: TGTGCCAACCCGAACCAAGGCCGGGACTTCTACAATGAGCAGTTCTTC.

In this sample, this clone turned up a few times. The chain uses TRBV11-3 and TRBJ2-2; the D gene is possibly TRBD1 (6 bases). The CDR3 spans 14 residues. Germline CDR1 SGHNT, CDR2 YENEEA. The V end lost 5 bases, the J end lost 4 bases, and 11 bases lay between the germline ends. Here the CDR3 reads CASSPTGFTGELFF. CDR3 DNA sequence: TGTGCCAGCAGCCCTACAGGGTTCACCGGGGAGCTGTTTTTT.

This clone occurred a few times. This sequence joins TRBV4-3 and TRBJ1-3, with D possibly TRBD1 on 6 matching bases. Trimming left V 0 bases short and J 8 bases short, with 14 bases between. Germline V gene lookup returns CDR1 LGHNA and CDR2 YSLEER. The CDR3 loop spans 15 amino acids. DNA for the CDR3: TGCGCCAGCAGCCAAGAAGTCACAGGGAAGTACACCATATATTTT. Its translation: CASSQEVTGKYTIYF.

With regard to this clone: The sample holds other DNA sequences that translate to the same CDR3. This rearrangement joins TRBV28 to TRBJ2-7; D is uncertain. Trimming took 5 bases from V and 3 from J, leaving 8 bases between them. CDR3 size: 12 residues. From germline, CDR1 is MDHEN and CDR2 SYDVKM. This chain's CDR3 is CASSRRDYEQYF. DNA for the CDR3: TGTGCCAGCAGTCGCAGAGACTACGAGCAGTACTTC. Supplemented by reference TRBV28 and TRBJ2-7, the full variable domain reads DVKVTQSSRYLVKRTGEKVFLECVQDMDHENMFWYRQDPGLGLRLIYFSYDVKMKEKGDIPEGYSVSREKKERFSLILESASTNQTSMYLCASSRRDYEQYFGPGTRLTVT.

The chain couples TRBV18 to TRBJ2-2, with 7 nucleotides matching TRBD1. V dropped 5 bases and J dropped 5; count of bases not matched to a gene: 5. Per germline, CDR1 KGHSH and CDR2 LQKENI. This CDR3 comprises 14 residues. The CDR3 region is CASSELQGTGELFF. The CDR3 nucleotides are TGTGCCAGCTCAGAACTACAGGGGACCGGGGAGCTGTTTTTT. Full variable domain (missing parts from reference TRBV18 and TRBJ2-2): NAGVMQNPRHLVRRRGQEARLRCSPMKGHSHVYWYRQLPEEGLKFMVYLQKENIIDESGMPKERFSAEFPKEGPSILRIQQVVRGDSAAYFCASSELQGTGELFFGEGSRLTVL.

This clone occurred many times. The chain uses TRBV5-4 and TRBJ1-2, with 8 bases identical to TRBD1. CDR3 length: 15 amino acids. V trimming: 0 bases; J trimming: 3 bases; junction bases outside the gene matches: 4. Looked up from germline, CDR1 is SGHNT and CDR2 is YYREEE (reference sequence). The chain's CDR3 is CASSLDRGIHYGYTF. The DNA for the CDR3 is TGTGCCAGCAGCTTGGACAGGGGGATTCACTATGGCTACACCTTC. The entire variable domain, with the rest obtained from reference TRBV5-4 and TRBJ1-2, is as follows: ETGVTQSPTHLIKTRGQQVTLRCSSQSGHNTVSWYQQALGQGPQFIFQYYREEENGRGNFPPRFSGLQFPNYSSELNVNALELDDSALYLCASSLDRGIHYGYTFGSGTRLTVV.

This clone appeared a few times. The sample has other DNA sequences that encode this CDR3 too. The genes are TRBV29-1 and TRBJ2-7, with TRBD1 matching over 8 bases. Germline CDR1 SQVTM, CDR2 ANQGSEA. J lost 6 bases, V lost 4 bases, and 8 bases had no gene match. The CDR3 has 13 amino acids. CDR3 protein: CSVVGQGAGEQYF. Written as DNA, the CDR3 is TGCAGCGTTGTCGGGCAGGGGGCTGGCGAGCAGTACTTC.